Described below is a single TCR beta chain sequence and its context. The antigen remains undetermined. Exclusion applied to patients with autoimmune disease history or systemic immunosuppression. These data belong to a study of OX40 agonist ivuxolimab in advanced cancers. Study-level findings and limits: Some nonresponders additionally presented with little normalized T-cell clonal expansion. Relatively little clonal expansion, among the lowest observed, appeared in partial responders at 0.1-3.0 mg/kg. Undetermined was the antigen specificity of the expanded peripheral T cells.

The CDR3 is made up of 14 amino acids. The V gene lost 7 bases and the J gene lost 6 bases, with 19 bases spanning the gap. Germline CDR1 reads SGHKS; CDR2 reads YYEKEE (reference sequence). TCRdb keeps only in-frame clones here, not all; method: immunoSEQ multiplex PCR. Found here are tens of thousands of clones, 75% to 90% of them singletons; the top ten hold under 0.25%. The source material was CD4+ or CD8+ T cells sorted from blood, sampled in a trial of the OX40 agonist ivuxolimab. V and J are TRBV5-5 and TRBJ1-1, with D possibly TRBD1 on 5 matching bases. The TCR sequence derives from an adult with an advanced solid tumor such as melanoma, head and neck, liver or kidney cancer. In nucleotides, the CDR3 is TGTGCCAGCCTTCGGACAATTGGGCTCGCTGAAGCTTTCTTT. Translating it yields CASLRTIGLAEAFF.